This TCR beta chain came from a study of cytomegalovirus exposure and HLA in healthy donors. Study in general: A prior study identified approximately 120 million unique TCR beta sequences from roughly 180 million T cells. Findings of the study overall: Rare TCR sequences dominated, though some public TCRs recurred in many donors. Follow-up analysis later connected one missense variant in DCLRE1C with trimming of TCR beta V- and J-genes.

The PCR had 60 Vbeta and 13 Jbeta primers. As handled by the study authors: Later, roughly 86 million unique TCR beta chains were counted in an analysis, and approximately 10 million of them were shared. This table comes from immunoSEQ multiplex PCR, and its TCRdb copy is limited to in-frame clones, with some not included. V, J and clone size were drawn from that table, and D and trimming were deduced from the DNA. The table includes 65,000 to 95,000 clones, approximately 79% detected once. The V and J ends lost 6 bases and 5 bases respectively, with 13 bases between them. The CDR3 spans 12 residues. Germline V lookup: CDR1 SQVTM, CDR2 ANQGSEA. Notes on this clone: The antigen is undetermined.

The material sequenced was PBMCs. The V call is TRBV29-1, the J call TRBJ1-1; possible D gene TRBD1, 6 bases. The TCR was taken from a man younger than 45 in good health and CMV-seronegative. In DNA, the CDR3 is TGCAGCGTCTTCAGGGGAAGGACTGAAGCTTTCTTT. Protein: CSVFRGRTEAFF.